This is a list of T cell receptor beta chains from one sample in a study of T-cell memory formation after mild COVID-19. One entry per CDR3 protein, called by TCRdb with MiXCR from the 5' RACE reads. The sample carries under 200,000 distinct CDR3 sequences, 13% recorded once. Material: PBMCs or a T cell subset sorted from them (not recorded which). Receptors originate from a man aged 18 to 29 who had mild COVID-19 (a few samples of this study predate the infection). Cell type and time point are not known. Each CDR3 is given with its conserved first and last residue. Fields, in order: J gene, V gene, CDR3 protein.

TRBJ1-2	TRBV6-2/TRBV6-3	CASKQTGSIGYTF
TRBJ2-4	TRBV3-1	CASSRGAGGNIQYF
TRBJ2-1	TRBV20-1	CSAPYLGGGKNEQFF
TRBJ2-3	TRBV5-1	CASSLGHLAGGVTDTQYF
TRBJ2-4	TRBV20-1	CSGQDGFTKNIQYF
TRBJ2-3	TRBV7-9	CASSWVSGSTDTQYF
TRBJ2-3	TRBV6-2/TRBV6-3	CASSYSGDTQYF
TRBJ1-1	TRBV20-1	CSAGRHLMNTEAFF
TRBJ2-5	TRBV7-2	CASSLQRGGETQYF
TRBJ1-1	TRBV11-2	CASANVREDTEAFF
TRBJ2-5	TRBV5-1	CASSLGLASGPEETQYF
TRBJ1-5	TRBV29-1	CSAGGGQGGQPQHF
TRBJ1-3	TRBV6-2/TRBV6-3	CASSYSGLRSSGNTIYF
TRBJ2-7	TRBV5-1	CASSLGQGAHEQYF
TRBJ1-2	TRBV19	CASSGTLGSGYTF
TRBJ1-1	TRBV5-1	CASSLTGFDEAFF
TRBJ2-2	TRBV6-5	CASRDTGELFF
TRBJ2-1	TRBV6-2/TRBV6-3	CASSSQSGEQFF
TRBJ1-3	TRBV7-2	CATQSGGGNTIYF
TRBJ1-2	TRBV2	CASSGQVYGYTF
TRBJ1-2	TRBV5-5	CACSFPARYSGGENGYTF
TRBJ2-5	TRBV4-3	CASSIRAGTRETQYF